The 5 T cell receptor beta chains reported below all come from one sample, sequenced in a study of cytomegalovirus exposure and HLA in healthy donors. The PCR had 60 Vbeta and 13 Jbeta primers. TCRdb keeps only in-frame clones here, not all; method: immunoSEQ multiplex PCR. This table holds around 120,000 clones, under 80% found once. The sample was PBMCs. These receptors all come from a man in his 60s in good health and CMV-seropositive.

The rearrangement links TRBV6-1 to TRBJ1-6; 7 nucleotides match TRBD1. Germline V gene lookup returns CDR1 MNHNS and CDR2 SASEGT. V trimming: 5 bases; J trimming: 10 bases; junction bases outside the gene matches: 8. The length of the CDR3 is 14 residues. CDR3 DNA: TGTGCCAGCAGTTATCGACAGGGAAAATCACCCCTCCACTTT. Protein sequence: CASSYRQGKSPLHF.

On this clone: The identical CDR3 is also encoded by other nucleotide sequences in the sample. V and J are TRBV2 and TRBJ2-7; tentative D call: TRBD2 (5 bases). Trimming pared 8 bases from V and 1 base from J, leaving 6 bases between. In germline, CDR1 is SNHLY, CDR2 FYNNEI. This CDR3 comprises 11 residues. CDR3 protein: CASSGSYEQYF. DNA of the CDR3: TGTGCCAGCTCGGGGTCCTACGAGCAGTACTTC.

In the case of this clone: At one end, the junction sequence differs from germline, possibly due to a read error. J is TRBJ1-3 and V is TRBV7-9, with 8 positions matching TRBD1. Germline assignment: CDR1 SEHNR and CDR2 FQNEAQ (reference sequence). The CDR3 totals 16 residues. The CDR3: CSSSPPNRGSGNTIYF. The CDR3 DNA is TGTTCCAGCAGTCCACCTAACAGGGGGTCCGGAAACACCATATATTTT.

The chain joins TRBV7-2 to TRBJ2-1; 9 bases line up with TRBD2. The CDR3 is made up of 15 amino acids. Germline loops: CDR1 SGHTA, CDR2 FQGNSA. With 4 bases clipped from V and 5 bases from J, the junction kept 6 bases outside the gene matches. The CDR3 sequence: CASSSRASGDNEQFF. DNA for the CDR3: TGTGCCAGCAGCTCGAGAGCTAGCGGGGACAATGAGCAGTTCTTC.

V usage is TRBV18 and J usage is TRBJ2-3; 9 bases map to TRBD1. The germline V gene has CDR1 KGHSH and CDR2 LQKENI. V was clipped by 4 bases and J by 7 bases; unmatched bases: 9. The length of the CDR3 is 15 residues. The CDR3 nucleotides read TGTGCCAGCTCACTCTCGGGACAGGGTGGAAATACGCAGTATTTT. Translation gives CASSLSGQGGNTQYF.